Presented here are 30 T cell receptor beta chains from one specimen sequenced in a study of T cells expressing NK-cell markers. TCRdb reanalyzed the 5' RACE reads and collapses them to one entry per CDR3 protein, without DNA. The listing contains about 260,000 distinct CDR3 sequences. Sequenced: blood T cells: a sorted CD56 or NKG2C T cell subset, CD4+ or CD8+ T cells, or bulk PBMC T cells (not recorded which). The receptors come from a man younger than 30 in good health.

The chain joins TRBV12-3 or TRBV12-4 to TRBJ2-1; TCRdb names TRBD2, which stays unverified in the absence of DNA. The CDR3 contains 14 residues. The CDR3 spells CASSRGEGHNEQFF.

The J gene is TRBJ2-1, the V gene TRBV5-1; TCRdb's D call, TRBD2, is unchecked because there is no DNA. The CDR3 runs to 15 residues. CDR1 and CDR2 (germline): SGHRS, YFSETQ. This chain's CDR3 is CASSLGQAGVGEQFF.

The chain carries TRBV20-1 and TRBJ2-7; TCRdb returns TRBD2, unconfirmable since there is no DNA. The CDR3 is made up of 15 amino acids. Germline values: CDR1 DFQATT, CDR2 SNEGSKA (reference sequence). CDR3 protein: CSASVTSGRASEQYF.

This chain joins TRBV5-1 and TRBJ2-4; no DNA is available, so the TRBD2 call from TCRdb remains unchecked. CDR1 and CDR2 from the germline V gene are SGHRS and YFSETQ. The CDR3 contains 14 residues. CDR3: CASSNSGRVNIQYF.

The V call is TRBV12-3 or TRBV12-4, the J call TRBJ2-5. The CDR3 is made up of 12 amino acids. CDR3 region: CASSFGAETQYF.

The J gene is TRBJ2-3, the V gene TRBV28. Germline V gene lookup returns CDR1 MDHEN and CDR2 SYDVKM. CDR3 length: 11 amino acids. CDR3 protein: CASRLTETQYF.

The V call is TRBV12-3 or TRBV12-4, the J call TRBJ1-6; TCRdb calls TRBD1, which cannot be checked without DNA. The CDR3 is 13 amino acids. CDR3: CASRGDGDSPLHF.

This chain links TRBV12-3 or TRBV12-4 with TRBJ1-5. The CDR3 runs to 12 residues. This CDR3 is CASSLGGSLQHF.

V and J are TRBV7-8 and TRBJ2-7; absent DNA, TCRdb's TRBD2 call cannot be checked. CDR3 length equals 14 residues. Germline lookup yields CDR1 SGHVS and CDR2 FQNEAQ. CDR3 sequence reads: CASSGGLAAYEQYF.

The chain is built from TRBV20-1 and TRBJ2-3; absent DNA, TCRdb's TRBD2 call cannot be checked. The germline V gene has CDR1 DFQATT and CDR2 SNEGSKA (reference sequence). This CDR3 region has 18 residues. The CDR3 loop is CSAGALSLAGGRTDTQYF.

The CDR3 sequence is CASNRAGRYGYTF. This chain joins TRBV12-3 or TRBV12-4 and TRBJ1-2; TCRdb outputs TRBD1, but without DNA this stays unchecked. The CDR3 contains 13 residues.

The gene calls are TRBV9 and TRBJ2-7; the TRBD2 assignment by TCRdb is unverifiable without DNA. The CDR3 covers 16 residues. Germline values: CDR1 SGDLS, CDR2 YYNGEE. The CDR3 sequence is CASSVGQLAGVGEQYF.

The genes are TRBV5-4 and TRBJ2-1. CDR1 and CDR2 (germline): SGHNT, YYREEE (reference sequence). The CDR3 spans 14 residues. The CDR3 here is CASSLVRGSDEQFF.

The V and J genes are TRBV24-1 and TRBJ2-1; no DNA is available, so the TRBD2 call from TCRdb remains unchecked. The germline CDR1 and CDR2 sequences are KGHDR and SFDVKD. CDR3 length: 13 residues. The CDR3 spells CATSDGSYNEQFF.

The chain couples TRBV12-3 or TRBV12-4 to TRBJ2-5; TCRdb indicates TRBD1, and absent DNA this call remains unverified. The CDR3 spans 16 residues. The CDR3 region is CASSLAPTGSKETQYF.

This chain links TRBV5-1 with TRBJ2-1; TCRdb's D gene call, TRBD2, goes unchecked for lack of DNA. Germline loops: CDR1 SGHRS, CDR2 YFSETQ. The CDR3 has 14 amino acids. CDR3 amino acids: CASATSTQYNEQFF.

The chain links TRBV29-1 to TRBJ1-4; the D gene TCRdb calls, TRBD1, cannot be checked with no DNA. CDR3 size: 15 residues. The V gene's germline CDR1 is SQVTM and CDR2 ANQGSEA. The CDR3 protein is CSVEWEWQGSEKLFF.

The CDR3 spells CASSLTASGTNTGELFF. The chain is built from TRBV5-1 and TRBJ2-2; checking the TCRdb D call of TRBD2 is not possible without DNA. The CDR3 consists of 17 residues. The germline V gene has CDR1 SGHRS and CDR2 YFSETQ.

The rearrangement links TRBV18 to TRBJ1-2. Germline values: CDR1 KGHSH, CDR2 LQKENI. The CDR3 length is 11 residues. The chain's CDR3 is CASSPLGGYTF.

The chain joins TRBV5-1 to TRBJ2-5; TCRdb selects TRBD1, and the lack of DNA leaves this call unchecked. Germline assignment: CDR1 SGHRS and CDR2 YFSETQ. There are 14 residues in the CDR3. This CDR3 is CASGTGAFQETQYF.

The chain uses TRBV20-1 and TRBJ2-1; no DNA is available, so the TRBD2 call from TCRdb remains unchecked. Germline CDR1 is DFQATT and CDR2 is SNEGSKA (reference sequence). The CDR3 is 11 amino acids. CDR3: CSAGSGNEQFF.

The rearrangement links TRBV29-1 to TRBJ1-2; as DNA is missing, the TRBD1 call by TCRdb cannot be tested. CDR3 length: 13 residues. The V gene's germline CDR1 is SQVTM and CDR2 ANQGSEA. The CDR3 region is CSVTGGTAYGYTF.

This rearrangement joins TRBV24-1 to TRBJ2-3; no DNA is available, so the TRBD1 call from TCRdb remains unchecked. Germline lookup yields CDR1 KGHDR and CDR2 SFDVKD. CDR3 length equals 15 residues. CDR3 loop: CATSQTGIRTDTQYF.

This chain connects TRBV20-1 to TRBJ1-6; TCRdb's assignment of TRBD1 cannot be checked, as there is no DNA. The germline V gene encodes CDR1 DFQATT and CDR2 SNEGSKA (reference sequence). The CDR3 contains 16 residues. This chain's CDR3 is CSARWSLQGSNSPLHF.

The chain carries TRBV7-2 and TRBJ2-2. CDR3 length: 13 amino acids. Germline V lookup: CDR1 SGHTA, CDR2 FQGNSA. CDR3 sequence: CASSHKTTGELFF.

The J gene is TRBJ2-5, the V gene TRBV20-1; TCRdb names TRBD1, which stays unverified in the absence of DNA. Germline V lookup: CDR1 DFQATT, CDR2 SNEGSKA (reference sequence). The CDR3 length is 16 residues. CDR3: CSARGVGTGGLETQYF.

The CDR3 spells CASGALGISYEQYF. The J gene is TRBJ2-7, the V gene TRBV6-2 or TRBV6-3; TCRdb's D gene call, TRBD1, goes unchecked for lack of DNA. The germline CDR1 and CDR2 sequences are MNHEY and SVGEGT. This CDR3 has 14 amino acids.

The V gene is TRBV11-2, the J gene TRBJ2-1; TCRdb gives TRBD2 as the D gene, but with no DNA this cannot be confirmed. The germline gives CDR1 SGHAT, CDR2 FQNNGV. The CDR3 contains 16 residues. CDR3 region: CASSNRLGSTINEQFF.

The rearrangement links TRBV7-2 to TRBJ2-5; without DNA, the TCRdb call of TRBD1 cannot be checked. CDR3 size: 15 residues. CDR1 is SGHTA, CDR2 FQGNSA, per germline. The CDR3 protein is CASSYAGQREETQYF.

CDR3 amino acids: CAISDTSSYEQYF. The chain employs TRBV10-3 and TRBJ2-7. CDR1 and CDR2 (germline): ENHRY, SYGVKD. The CDR3 is 13 amino acids.